These 5 T cell receptor beta chains came from one sample sequenced in a study of neurological immune-mediated disorders. TCRdb independently ran MiXCR on the 5' RACE reads; one entry per CDR3 protein. The table shows roughly 70,000 distinct CDR3 sequences, with around 5% occurring only once. The specimen sequenced was PBMCs. These receptors were taken from a woman between 25 and 40 years old with multiple sclerosis.

This clonotype has only a few counts. CDR3 sequence reads: CASSLEDPDRGYTF. The CDR3 bases are TGCGCCAGCAGCCTGGAGGACCCGGATAGAGGCTACACCTTC. The rearrangement links TRBV5-1 to TRBJ1-2, with D uncertain. Germline CDR1 SGHRS, CDR2 YFSETQ. Trimming took 4 bases from V and 8 from J, leaving 18 bases between them. This CDR3 spans 14 amino acids. Looking up the rest from reference TRBV5-1 and TRBJ1-2 gives the full variable domain: KAGVTQTPRYLIKTRGQQVTLSCSPISGHRSVSWYQQTPGQGLQFLFEYFSETQRNKGNFPGRFSGRQFSNSRSEMNVSTLELGDSALYLCASSLEDPDRGYTFGSGTRLTVV.

This clonotype was detected many times. The chain employs TRBV5-6 and TRBJ1-1, with a possible D match to TRBD1 (6 bases). Germline lookup yields CDR1 SGHDT and CDR2 YYEEEE. Trimming pared 4 bases from V and 10 bases from J, leaving 23 bases between. The CDR3 contains 15 residues. CDR3 in DNA: TGTGCCAGCAGCCTCCCCAATCAGGGGATCCTGCCAGCTTTCTTT. It yields the protein CASSLPNQGILPAFF.

On this clonotype: A much larger clonotype is one base distant, so this may be a read error. It is likely a read error, because the conserved phenylalanine at the end of the CDR3 is missing. The rearrangement joins TRBV20-1 to TRBJ1-2; 8 bases line up with TRBD1. CDR3 length: 14 amino acids. Germline assignment: CDR1 DFQATT and CDR2 SNEGSKA (reference sequence). Trimming took 3 bases from V and 6 from J; bases not matched to a gene: 9. The CDR3 sequence: CSARGQVVLDGYTI. The CDR3 DNA reads as TGCAGTGCTAGGGGACAGGTAGTCTTAGATGGCTACACCATC.

There are many counts of this clonotype. The chain joins TRBV15 to TRBJ2-2; perhaps TRBD2 as D (5 bases). Trimming removed 4 bases from V and 6 bases from J, with 21 bases in between. CDR1 is LNHNV, CDR2 YYDKDF, per germline (reference sequence). This CDR3 region has 17 residues. The DNA for the CDR3 is TGTGCCACCAGCAAAACGCACGGACCGGGGATTCCCGGGGAGCTGTTTTTT. Its protein product is CATSKTHGPGIPGELFF.

This clonotype was seen repeatedly, ten times or more. One end of the junction is discordant with germline, which a read error may explain. CDR3 in amino acids: CASSPGQVGRQFF. CDR3 DNA sequence: TGTGCTAGCAGCCCAGGACAGGTCGGTCGTCAGTTCTTC. V gene TRBV7-7 combines with J gene TRBJ2-1, with 7 positions matching TRBD1. There are 13 residues in the CDR3. Germline loops: CDR1 SSHAT, CDR2 FNYEAQ (reference sequence).